The source of this T cell receptor (beta chain) is a study of shared clonotypes between healthy human individuals. The authors divided CD4+ cells into CD45RA+ naive and CD45RA-negative memory subsets. The data were produced by immunoSEQ multiplex PCR, yet TCRdb's version contains in-frame clones alone and is incomplete. The table includes 2 million to 2.5 million clones, around 95% detected once. Germline lookup yields CDR1 SGHRS and CDR2 YFSETQ. V was clipped by 4 bases and J by 0 bases, with 8 bases between them. The CDR3 loop spans 15 amino acids. This TCR was recovered from a man in his late teens or twenties in good health. This chain links TRBV5-1 with TRBJ1-6; no reliable D call. The specimen was naive CD4+ T cells sorted from blood. Subset: CD45RA+ positively selected. The CDR3 sequence: CASSADSSYNSPLHF. The CDR3 DNA reads as TGCGCCAGCAGCGCCGATAGCTCCTATAATTCACCCCTCCACTTT.